This T cell receptor beta chain was found in a study of blood T cells in healthy people across ages. Alongside a J-beta primer mix, a sample-barcoded 5' primer served in a second PCR lasting about 7 to 12 cycles. Each cDNA molecule received a tag from a template-switch adaptor that had 12 random nucleotides. From the 5' RACE reads, TCRdb called clonotypes with MiXCR, one entry per CDR3 protein. The sample gives over 600,000 distinct CDR3 sequences, around 20% of which show up once; 3% to 4% is in the top ten. This clonotype was counted between two and nine times. Antigen unknown. The CDR3 consists of 14 residues. Trimming removed 0 bases at V and 5 bases at J, with 8 bases between. Germline CDR1 is LGHNA and CDR2 is YNFKEQ. Study-wide findings and caveats: Higher diversity, along with more naive CD4+ cells, distinguished long-lived donors from aged donors.

The chain is built from TRBV4-2 and TRBJ1-5, with a tentative D call TRBD1 (6 bases). The sequence came from a man between 65 and 85 years old in good health. Material: blood. CDR3 sequence: CASSQDRGDQPQHF. The CDR3 coding sequence is TGTGCCAGCAGCCAAGACAGGGGTGATCAGCCCCAGCATTTT.